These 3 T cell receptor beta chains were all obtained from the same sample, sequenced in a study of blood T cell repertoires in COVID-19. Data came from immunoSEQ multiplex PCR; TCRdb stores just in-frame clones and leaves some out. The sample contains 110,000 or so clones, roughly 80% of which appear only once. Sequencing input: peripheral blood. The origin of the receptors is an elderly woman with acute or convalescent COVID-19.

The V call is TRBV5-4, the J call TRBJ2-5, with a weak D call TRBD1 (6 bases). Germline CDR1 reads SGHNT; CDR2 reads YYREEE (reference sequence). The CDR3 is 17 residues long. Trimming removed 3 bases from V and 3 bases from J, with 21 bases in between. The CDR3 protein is CASSSPQGGLREETQYF. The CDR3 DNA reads TGTGCCAGCAGCTCACCCCAAGGGGGTCTCCGCGAAGAGACCCAGTACTTC.

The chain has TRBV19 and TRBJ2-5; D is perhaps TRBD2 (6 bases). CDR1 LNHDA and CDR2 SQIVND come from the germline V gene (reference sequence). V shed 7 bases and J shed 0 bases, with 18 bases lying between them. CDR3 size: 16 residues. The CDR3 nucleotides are TGTGCCAGTAAATCCCTGCGCGGGGCTGACCAAGAGACCCAGTACTTC. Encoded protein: CASKSLRGADQETQYF.

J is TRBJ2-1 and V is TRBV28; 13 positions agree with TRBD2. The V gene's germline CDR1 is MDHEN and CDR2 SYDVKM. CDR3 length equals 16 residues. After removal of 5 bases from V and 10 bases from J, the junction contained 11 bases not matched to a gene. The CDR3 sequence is CASSPLGLAGDDEQFF. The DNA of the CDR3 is TGTGCCAGCAGTCCCCTCGGACTAGCGGGGGACGACGAGCAGTTCTTC.